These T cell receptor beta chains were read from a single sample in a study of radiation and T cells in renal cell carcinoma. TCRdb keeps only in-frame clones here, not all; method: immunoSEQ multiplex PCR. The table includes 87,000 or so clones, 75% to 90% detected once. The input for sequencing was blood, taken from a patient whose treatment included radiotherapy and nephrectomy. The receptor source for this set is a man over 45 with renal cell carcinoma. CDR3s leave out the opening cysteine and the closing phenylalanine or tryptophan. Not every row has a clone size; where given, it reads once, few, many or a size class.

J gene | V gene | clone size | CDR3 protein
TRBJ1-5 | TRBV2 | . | ASRNSNQPQH
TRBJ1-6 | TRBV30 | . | AWSGQAYSPLH
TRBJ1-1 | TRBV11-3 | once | ASSLKGAQTEAF
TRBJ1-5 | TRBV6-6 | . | ASSSDRLNQPQH
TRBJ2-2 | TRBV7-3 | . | ASSLGIGALGKLSTGELF
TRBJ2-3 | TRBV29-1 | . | SVEDGGPGLTDTQY
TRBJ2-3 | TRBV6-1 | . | AMQAEGGTDTQY
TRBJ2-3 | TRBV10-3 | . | AISAPSGFTDTQY
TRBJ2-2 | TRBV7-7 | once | ASSLAGTNTGELF
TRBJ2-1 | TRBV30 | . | AWSEQVASGNNEQF
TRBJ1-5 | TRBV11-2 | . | ASSLDRFNQPQH
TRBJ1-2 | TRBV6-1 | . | ASSETGRLYGYT
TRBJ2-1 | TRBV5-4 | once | ASSHPGQGNEQF
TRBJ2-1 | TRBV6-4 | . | ASSEDNEQF
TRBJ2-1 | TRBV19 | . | ASSLTNYNEQF
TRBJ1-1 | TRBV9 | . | ASSVGQENTEAF
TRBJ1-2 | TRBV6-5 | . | ASRTHKGNYGYT
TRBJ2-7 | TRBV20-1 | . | SAPRGDEQY
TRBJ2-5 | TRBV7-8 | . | ASSLVGDQETQY
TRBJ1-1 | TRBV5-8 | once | ASSKSRGTEAF